This T cell receptor (beta chain) was observed in a study of blood T cell repertoires in COVID-19. In the authors' methods: For nucleated cells, counts were estimated from reference gene primer amplification. TCRdb keeps only in-frame clones here, not all; method: immunoSEQ multiplex PCR. For V, J and clone size, that table is used; D and trimming come from the DNA. The table includes more than 200,000 clones, approximately 86% detected once. The germline V gene has CDR1 KGHSH and CDR2 LQKENI. The V and J ends lost 6 bases and 4 bases, in that order; junction bases with no gene match: 10. This CDR3 is built from 15 residues. Those enrolled, adults aged 18 to 89 years, came from about two dozen US areas. For recovered donors of Cohort 3, there were two negative PCRs, clearance, or symptom resolution.

The TCR sequence derives from a woman aged 45 to 65 who had recovered from COVID-19. The chain has TRBV18 and TRBJ1-2; TRBD1 matches 8 bases. Material for sequencing was PBMCs or T cells enriched from blood (not recorded which). The chain's CDR3 is CASSQGTGPLYGYTF. The CDR3 region has the DNA TGTGCCAGCTCGCAGGGGACAGGACCCCTCTATGGCTACACCTTC.